Below are 14 T cell receptor beta chains sequenced from a single sample in a study of Graves' ophthalmopathy and Graves' hyperthyroidism. For repertoire sequencing, the TCR beta CDR3 regions were amplified from RNA transcripts. First-round RT-PCR employed HTBI primers, with a second-round multiplex PCR after it. One entry per CDR3 protein results from TCRdb running MiXCR on the multiplex PCR reads. Of about 740,000 distinct CDR3 sequences listed, 40% are singletons. Material for sequencing was peripheral blood. The receptors were gathered from an adult man with Graves' ophthalmopathy.

At least ten counts were recorded for this clonotype. In DNA, the CDR3 is TGTGCCATCAGTGGCACAGATACGCAGTATTTT. Translation: CAISGTDTQYF. The genes are TRBV10-3 and TRBJ2-3; D is undetermined. CDR3 length: 11 amino acids. Germline CDR1 is ENHRY and CDR2 is SYGVKD. V lost 4 bases and J 1 base, leaving 0 bases between the germline ends.

This clonotype has only one observation. The chain recombines TRBV2 with TRBJ2-7, with D perhaps TRBD2 (5 bases). The V end lost 5 bases, the J end lost 5 bases, and 13 bases lay between the germline ends. Germline values: CDR1 SNHLY, CDR2 FYNNEI. This CDR3 spans 13 amino acids. The CDR3 DNA sequence: TGTGCCAGCAGTTACCCAAACGGGGACGAGCAGTACTTC. The encoded protein is CASSYPNGDEQYF.

There are many counts of this clonotype. The gene calls are TRBV7-9 and TRBJ1-1; TRBD1 matches at 11 bases. CDR1 is SEHNR, CDR2 FQNEAQ, per germline (reference sequence). With V trimmed by 5 bases and J by 5 bases, 4 bases remained unmatched. The CDR3 runs to 14 residues. CDR3 in amino acids: CASSMGQGVTEAFF. CDR3 sequence (DNA): TGTGCCAGCAGCATGGGACAGGGGGTAACTGAAGCTTTCTTT.

This clonotype has at least ten counts. The V call is TRBV20-1, the J call TRBJ2-5; D gene unclear. This CDR3 is built from 13 residues. Between the trimmed V and J ends, which lost 0 bases and 2 bases, there was a span of 7 bases. The germline gives CDR1 DFQATT, CDR2 SNEGSKA (reference sequence). The CDR3 region is CSARDVGQETQYF. CDR3 DNA: TGCAGTGCTAGAGATGTCGGACAAGAGACCCAGTACTTC.

This clonotype occurred many times. The rearrangement uses TRBV11-2 and TRBJ1-1; D possibly corresponds to TRBD1 (5 bases). Trimming removed 5 bases from V and 3 bases from J, with 13 bases in between. The CDR3 extends over 14 amino acids. The germline CDR1 and CDR2 sequences are SGHAT and FQNNGV. CDR3 amino acids: CASSPRGRDTEAFF. CDR3 coding DNA: TGTGCCAGCAGCCCCCGGGGCAGGGACACTGAAGCTTTCTTT. The full variable domain, its missing parts supplied by reference TRBV11-2 and TRBJ1-1, is EAGVAQSPRYKIIEKRQSVAFWCNPISGHATLYWYQQILGQGPKLLIQFQNNGVVDDSQLPKDRFSAERLKGVDSTLKIQPAKLEDSAVYLCASSPRGRDTEAFFGQGTRLTVV.

The gene calls are TRBV4-2 and TRBJ2-3; the D gene is possibly TRBD2 (6 bases). Trimming took off 3 bases at V and 4 bases at J, with 14 bases between the two ends. CDR3 length: 15 residues. CDR1 LGHNA and CDR2 YNFKEQ come from the germline V gene. This CDR3 reads CASSQGDGGPDTQYF. The CDR3 nucleotides read TGTGCCAGCAGCCAGGGGGACGGGGGACCAGATACGCAGTATTTT.

This chain joins TRBV5-5 and TRBJ1-1; TRBD1 matches 7 bases. V trimming: 3 bases; J trimming: 3 bases; junction bases outside the gene matches: 2. CDR1 is SGHKS, CDR2 YYEKEE, per germline (reference sequence). The CDR3 is 13 residues long. The CDR3: CASSWRGHTEAFF. The CDR3 DNA is TGTGCCAGCAGCTGGAGGGGGCACACTGAAGCTTTCTTT.

The table lists this clonotype with a few counts. The chain links TRBV9 to TRBJ2-2; no clear D gene. This CDR3 is 14 amino acids long. Deletions cut 0 bases from V and 5 bases from J, with 8 bases between. CDR1 is SGDLS and CDR2 is YYNGEE in the germline V gene. CDR3 residues: CASSVGHTTGELFF. The CDR3 coding sequence is TGTGCCAGCAGCGTAGGACATACGACCGGGGAGCTGTTTTTT. Based on the CDR3 plus reference TRBV9 and TRBJ2-2, the full variable domain is DSGVTQTPKHLITATGQRVTLRCSPRSGDLSVYWYQQSLDQGLQFLIQYYNGEERAKGNILERFSAQQFPDLHSELNLSSLELGDSALYFCASSVGHTTGELFFGEGSRLTVL.

For this clonotype: A single base separates this from a much larger clone, so it may be a read error. This chain joins TRBV7-2 and TRBJ2-5; tentative D call: TRBD2 (6 bases). This CDR3 has 15 residues. Germline V gene sequence: CDR1 SGHTA, CDR2 FQGNSA. V was shortened by 1 base and J by 9 bases, with 18 bases between the two germline ends. In DNA form, the CDR3 reads TGTGCCAGCAGCTTAGTTGTCAACTCCGGGGAGGCCCAGTACTTC. Amino acids: CASSLVVNSGEAQYF.

Note on this clonotype: Its ends do not fully match the called genes, so a read error is possible. The chain carries TRBV10-3 and TRBJ1-2, with 7 bases matching TRBD1. The CDR3 covers 14 residues. Per the germline V gene, CDR1 is ENHRY and CDR2 is SYGVKD. The chain's CDR3 is CASSDQGVRYGYTF. DNA for the CDR3: TGTGCCAGCAGTGATCAGGGGGTGCGGTATGGCTACACCTTC.

This clonotype has a handful of counts. J is TRBJ1-1 and V is TRBV6-6, with no clear D. V lost 5 bases to trimming and J lost 3 bases, with 19 bases between them. The CDR3 runs to 16 residues. Germline V CDR1 and CDR2: MNHNY, SVGAGI (reference sequence). This CDR3 is CASSESGWGHDTEAFF. The CDR3, as DNA: TGTGCCAGCAGTGAATCGGGCTGGGGTCATGACACTGAAGCTTTCTTT.

The chain has TRBV29-1 and TRBJ1-2, with 10 bases that match TRBD1. Germline assignment: CDR1 SQVTM and CDR2 ANQGSEA. CDR3 length: 12 residues. The V segment lost 6 bases and the J segment 8 bases; nucleotides outside the gene matches: 6. CDR3 residues: CSVTGGVGGYTF. CDR3 nucleotides: TGCAGCGTGACAGGGGGCGTCGGGGGCTACACCTTC. The complete variable domain, with remaining parts taken from reference TRBV29-1 and TRBJ1-2, reads SAVISQKPSRDICQRGTSLTIQCQVDSQVTMMFWYRQQPGQSLTLIATANQGSEATYESGFVIDKFPISRPNLTFSTLTVSNMSPEDSSIYLCSVTGGVGGYTFGSGTRLTVV.

This sequence joins TRBV10-2 and TRBJ1-5; D is unclear. Trimming pared 6 bases from V and 7 bases from J, leaving 16 bases between. The CDR3 length is 14 residues. Per the germline V gene, CDR1 is WSHSY and CDR2 is SAAADI. The CDR3 DNA sequence: TGCGCCAGCAGCCAATTTGGTCCGGGACAGCCCCAGCATTTT. This sequence encodes CASSQFGPGQPQHF.

This chain links TRBV7-3 with TRBJ2-2; D is ambiguous. The CDR3 covers 13 residues. Germline assignment: CDR1 SGHTA and CDR2 FQGTGA. The ends were cut back, 5 bases at V and 7 bases at J, with 11 bases in the middle. DNA for the CDR3: TGTGCCAGCAGCCCGCCTTTTAACGGGGAGCTGTTTTTT. Translated: CASSPPFNGELFF.